The rows below give T cell receptor beta chains drawn from one sample of a study of blood T cell repertoires in COVID-19. Profiling relied on immunoSEQ multiplex PCR, and the TCRdb table lists in-frame clones only, not all of them. Of 45,000 to 60,000 clones in the sample, around 82% are singletons; the top ten hold about 9.2%. The source material was peripheral blood. These receptors came from a man older than 75 with COVID-19, enrolled during active disease. The conserved cysteine and the conserved F or W are not part of the CDR3 here. Each record gives: V gene, J gene, clone size, CDR3 protein. Not every row has a clone size; where given, it reads once, few, many or a size class.

TRBV2	TRBJ2-5	few	ASSQNSLETQY
TRBV10-2	TRBJ1-4	once	ASRDLGSSNEKLF
TRBV28	TRBJ1-4	-	ASGRQGAGEKLF
TRBV5-4	TRBJ2-3	-	ASSSGRTSGADTQY
TRBV3-1/TRBV3-2	TRBJ2-7	-	ASKAKGVSYEQY
TRBV29-1	TRBJ1-2	-	SVGERDSPRYGYT
TRBV28	TRBJ2-1	-	ASSLGNHRVNEQF
TRBV11-1	TRBJ2-5	-	ASSRGTQETQY
TRBV27	TRBJ2-2	-	ASKRAGAYTGELF
TRBV6-5	TRBJ2-7	-	ASSRDREPTYEQY
TRBV30	TRBJ1-5	-	AWSPSLDQPQH
TRBV7-2	TRBJ2-1	-	ASSLRTSVEQF
TRBV18	TRBJ1-3	few	ASSEDRLENTIY
TRBV5-4	TRBJ2-7	few	ASSLHPYEQY
TRBV11-3	TRBJ2-5	-	ASSLIGGETQY
TRBV5-1	TRBJ2-2	-	ASSFREDGELF
TRBV3-1/TRBV3-2	TRBJ1-4	-	ASSSTGTDTEKLF
TRBV7-2	TRBJ2-1	-	ASSLATGGYEQF
TRBV15	TRBJ2-7	-	ATSRDLGMTYEQY
TRBV4-3	TRBJ1-1	-	ASSQGTGSTEAF
TRBV30	TRBJ1-2	-	AWSSDRGWYGYT
TRBV3-1/TRBV3-2	TRBJ2-1	-	ASSQNPSSYNEQF
TRBV3-1/TRBV3-2	TRBJ1-2	-	ASSHLDRGRGNYGYT
TRBV9	TRBJ2-5	once	ASSLSGRPQETQY
TRBV25-1	TRBJ2-2	-	ARLDSNTGELF
TRBV20-1	TRBJ2-2	once	SARAPGELF
TRBV5-4	TRBJ2-1	-	ASSSTGRGPYNEQF
TRBV7-7	TRBJ2-5	-	ASSWRGGLGETQY
TRBV19	TRBJ2-1	-	ASSIVAGSEGEQF
TRBV4-3	TRBJ1-1	-	ASSQGAGRGVNTEAF
TRBV2	TRBJ2-2	-	ASTQARAGELF
TRBV5-1	TRBJ2-3	once	ASSLTGPSTDTQY
TRBV7-2	TRBJ1-1	-	ASSPRAARAMNTEAF
TRBV9	TRBJ1-5	-	ASSVSGGEDQPQH
TRBV5-1	TRBJ2-5	once	ASSPGSAQETQY
TRBV3-1/TRBV3-2	TRBJ1-2	few	ASSQPFGPNYGYT
TRBV29-1	TRBJ1-1	-	SATGGGNTEAF
TRBV5-1	TRBJ2-7	-	ASRWGGSYEQY
TRBV4-1	TRBJ1-5	-	ASSQQGARGNQPQH